Listed below are T cell receptor beta chains from one sample, sequenced in a study of T-cell reconstitution after alpha-beta-depleted transplantation in children. TCRdb reprocessed the PCR reads with MiXCR, giving one entry per CDR3 protein. The sample contains 540,000 or so distinct CDR3 sequences, approximately 22% of which appear only once. Sequences were derived from PBMCs, mostly from graft donor cells, sampled 360 days after TCRalphabeta/CD19-depleted stem cell transplant. Source of these receptors: a boy under three years old who had a stem cell transplant for acute myeloid leukemia, so the T cells may come from the graft donor. Each CDR3 is given with its conserved first and last residue. D genes are given only for firm matches. For some rows the clone size is stated as once, few or many, or as a class when expanded; others skip it.

-,-,TRBV10-3,TRBJ2-2,CAISESVPNTGELFF,TGTGCCATCAGTGAGTCGGTCCCCAACACCGGGGAGCTGTTTTTT
once,-,TRBV5-1,TRBJ2-1,CASSVGHEVWDNEQFF,TGCGCCAGCAGCGTGGGACACGAGGTCTGGGACAATGAGCAGTTCTTC
-,TRBD2,TRBV11-2,TRBJ2-7,CASSSLPSGGSYEQYF,TGTGCCAGCAGCTCCCTCCCTAGCGGGGGGTCCTACGAGCAGTACTTC
many,TRBD1,TRBV12-3/TRBV12-4,TRBJ2-7,CASSRGQGTTYEQYF,TGTGCCAGCAGCCGAGGACAGGGAACGACCTACGAGCAGTACTTC
many,-,TRBV20-1,TRBJ1-2,CSAREGLVNYGYTF,TGCAGTGCTAGGGAGGGGCTTGTCAACTATGGCTACACCTTC
-,-,TRBV11-2,TRBJ1-6,CASSFGRPAMGARSPLHF,TGTGCCAGCAGCTTTGGCAGGCCGGCAATGGGGGCTCGGTCACCCCTCCACTTT
-,TRBD2,TRBV2,TRBJ2-1,CASSDGNLAVPSYNEQFF,TGTGCCAGCAGTGACGGCAATCTAGCGGTCCCCTCCTACAATGAGCAGTTCTTC
-,-,TRBV5-1,TRBJ2-3,CASSFDSPRDTQYF,TGCGCCAGCAGCTTTGACAGTCCCCGGGATACGCAGTATTTT
many,TRBD1,TRBV20-1,TRBJ2-1,CSAREKTGSNEQFF,TGCAGTGCTAGAGAGAAGACAGGGTCCAATGAGCAGTTCTTC
few,-,TRBV10-3,TRBJ1-1,CAIRDRNTEAFF,TGTGCCATCAGGGACAGGAACACTGAAGCTTTCTTT
-,-,TRBV24-1,TRBJ2-5,CATSDLNLGHQETQYF,TGTGCCACCAGTGATCTTAATTTGGGGCACCAAGAGACCCAGTACTTC
many,TRBD1,TRBV7-2,TRBJ2-3,CASSSDRGLGTDTQYF,TGTGCCAGCAGCAGCGACAGGGGGCTAGGCACAGATACGCAGTATTTT
many,-,TRBV7-2,TRBJ1-5,CASSLEPGGQPQHF,TGTGCCAGCAGCTTAGAACCGGGAGGGCAGCCCCAGCATTTT
-,-,TRBV12-3/TRBV12-4,TRBJ1-6,CASRGGAPYNSPLHF,TGTGCCAGCAGAGGGGGGGCCCCTTATAATTCACCCCTCCACTTT
many,TRBD2,TRBV29-1,TRBJ2-7,CSVSVSGGAGEQYF,TGCAGCGTTTCGGTTAGCGGGGGGGCCGGCGAGCAGTACTTC
-,TRBD2,TRBV20-1,TRBJ2-3,CSAPEGLAGRGADTQYF,TGCAGTGCTCCAGAGGGACTAGCGGGGAGGGGCGCAGATACGCAGTATTTT
once,TRBD2,TRBV12-3/TRBV12-4,TRBJ2-1,CASSLRGFSGGADEQFF,TGTGCCAGCAGTTTAAGGGGCTTTAGCGGGGGGGCGGATGAGCAGTTCTTC
many,TRBD1,TRBV20-1,TRBJ1-4,CSARSGQGDEKLFF,TGCAGTGCTAGATCCGGACAGGGGGATGAAAAACTGTTTTTT
few,TRBD1,TRBV25-1,TRBJ1-4,CASSEWRQGNEKLFF,TGTGCCAGCAGTGAATGGCGACAGGGGAATGAAAAACTGTTTTTT
-,-,TRBV12-3/TRBV12-4,TRBJ1-6,CASSPVKNSPLHF,TGTGCCAGCAGTCCTGTAAAGAATTCACCCCTCCACTTT
few,TRBD1,TRBV20-1,TRBJ1-6,CSAVQGVPYNSPLHF,TGCAGTGCGGTACAGGGGGTCCCCTATAATTCACCCCTCCACTTT
-,-,TRBV4-3,TRBJ1-1,CASSRTFPNTEAFF,TGCGCCAGCAGTCGGACATTCCCTAACACTGAAGCTTTCTTT
-,-,TRBV5-1,TRBJ1-1,CASSYGGTIDGEAFF,TGCGCCAGCAGTTACGGGGGCACCATTGATGGTGAAGCTTTCTTT
-,-,TRBV28,TRBJ2-5,CASSFQRETQYF,TGTGCCAGCAGTTTCCAGCGGGAGACCCAGTACTTC
few,-,TRBV12-3/TRBV12-4,TRBJ2-4,CASSLQEAGDIQYF,TGTGCCAGCAGCCTCCAGGAGGCAGGGGACATTCAGTACTTC